One sample yielded the 5 T cell receptor beta chains listed below, sequenced in a study of regulatory T cells in long-lasting Graves disease. The time point: newly diagnosed GD, antithyroid drugs for less than 3 months. Construction of the TCR library relied on RNA isolated from PBMCs. Construction of TCR beta libraries relied on iRepertoire HTBI primers and on Arm-PCR targeting CDR3 regions. TCRdb processed the multiplex PCR reads anew with MiXCR; each CDR3 protein has one entry. The sample yields just over 600,000 distinct CDR3 sequences, 16% seen once. The same data also contributed to another study, on T cells in Graves' hyperthyroidism and ophthalmopathy.

Sequenced here: peripheral blood mononuclear cells (PBMCs), sampled at new diagnosis, from a patient treated with antithyroid drugs. The source is a woman under 40 with Graves disease.

This clonotype came up many times. The chain joins TRBV6-5 to TRBJ1-5, with TRBD1 matching 8 bases. Germline V lookup: CDR1 MNHEY, CDR2 SVGAGI. This CDR3 has 18 residues. Trimming removed 0 bases from V and 7 bases from J; junction bases left unmatched: 14. The CDR3 region is CASSYSTAGQGAWQPQHF. The CDR3 nucleotides read TGTGCCAGCAGTTACTCGACGGCGGGCCAGGGGGCATGGCAGCCCCAGCATTTT.

This clonotype was observed a few times. The chain combines TRBV20-1 with TRBJ2-5; 7 bases line up with TRBD1. Per germline, CDR1 DFQATT and CDR2 SNEGSKA (reference sequence). CDR3 length: 13 amino acids. J was trimmed by 6 bases and V by 7 bases; bases with no gene match: 11. The CDR3 is CSVRDRVLQTQYF. Written as DNA, the CDR3 is TGCAGTGTAAGAGACAGGGTTCTGCAGACCCAGTACTTC.

The rearrangement uses TRBV7-9 and TRBJ2-7; TRBD1 is a possible D gene (6 bases). The CDR3 has 14 residues. V shed 0 bases and J shed 5 bases, with 11 bases lying between them. Germline V lookup: CDR1 SEHNR, CDR2 FQNEAQ (reference sequence). The CDR3 bases are TGTGCCAGCAGCTTAGCTAGGGACAACCACGAGCAGTACTTC. This sequence encodes CASSLARDNHEQYF.

This clonotype was counted many times. The rearrangement links TRBV5-1 to TRBJ1-1, with 8 bases aligning to TRBD1. J gave up 6 bases and V 7 bases, and 17 bases lay outside the gene matches. This CDR3 has 16 amino acids. Germline V gene lookup returns CDR1 SGHRS and CDR2 YFSETQ. CDR3 nucleotide sequence: TGCGCCAGCCGCCTATCGCTGACAGGGGCTCTCCCTGAAGCTTTCTTT. It yields the protein CASRLSLTGALPEAFF.

The chain is built from TRBV18 and TRBJ1-1; maybe TRBD1 (5 bases). V was cut by 6 bases and J by 1 base, with 15 bases left in between. Germline V gene data show CDR1 as KGHSH and CDR2 as LQKENI. This CDR3 is built from 15 residues. For the CDR3, the DNA is TGTGCCAGCTCTCGGCGGGGGATACGGAACACTGAAGCTTTCTTT. It is translated as CASSRRGIRNTEAFF.